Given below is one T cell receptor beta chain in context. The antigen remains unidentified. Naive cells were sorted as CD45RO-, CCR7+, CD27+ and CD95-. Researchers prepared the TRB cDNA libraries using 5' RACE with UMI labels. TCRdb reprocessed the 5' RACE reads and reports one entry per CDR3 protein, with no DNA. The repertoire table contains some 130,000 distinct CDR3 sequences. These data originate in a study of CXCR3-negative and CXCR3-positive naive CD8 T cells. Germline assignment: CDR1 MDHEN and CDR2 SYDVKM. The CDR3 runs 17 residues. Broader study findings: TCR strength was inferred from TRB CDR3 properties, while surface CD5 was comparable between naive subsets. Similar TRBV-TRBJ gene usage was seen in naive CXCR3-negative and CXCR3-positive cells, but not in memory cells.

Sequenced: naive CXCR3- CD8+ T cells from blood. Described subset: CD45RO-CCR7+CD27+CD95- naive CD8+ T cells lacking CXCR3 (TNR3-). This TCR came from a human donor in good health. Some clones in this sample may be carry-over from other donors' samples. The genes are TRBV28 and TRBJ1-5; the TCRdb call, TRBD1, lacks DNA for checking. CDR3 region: CASSSSGQLAANQPQHF.